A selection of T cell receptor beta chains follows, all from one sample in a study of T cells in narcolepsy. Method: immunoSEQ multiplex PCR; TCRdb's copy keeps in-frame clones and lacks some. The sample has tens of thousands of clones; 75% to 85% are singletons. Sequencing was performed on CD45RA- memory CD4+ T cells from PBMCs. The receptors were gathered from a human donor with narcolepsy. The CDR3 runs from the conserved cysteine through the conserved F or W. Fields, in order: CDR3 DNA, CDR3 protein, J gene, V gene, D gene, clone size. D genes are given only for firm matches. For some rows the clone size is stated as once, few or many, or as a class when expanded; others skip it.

TGTGCCAGCAGCTTTTCATCGACAGATTTACGGGGTCACAATGAGCAGTTCTTC | CASSFSSTDLRGHNEQFF | TRBJ2-1 | TRBV7-6 | NA | NA
TGTGCCACCAGCAGAAGAACAGGGCGTTACAATGAGCAGTTCTTC | CATSRRTGRYNEQFF | TRBJ2-1 | TRBV15 | NA | NA
TGTGCCAGCAGCTTAGGCGGGGGGGCCGGCACAGATACGCAGTATTTT | CASSLGGGAGTDTQYF | TRBJ2-3 | TRBV7-7 | TRBD2 | once
TGTGCCAGCAATCTTCGGACCTACGAGCAGTACTTC | CASNLRTYEQYF | TRBJ2-7 | TRBV5-8 | NA | NA
TGTGCCAGCTCACCACCGTTGGACGACTATGGCTACACCTTC | CASSPPLDDYGYTF | TRBJ1-2 | TRBV18 | NA | NA
TGTGCCAGCAGCTCCAGACTAAGCGGGGTATCAAATGAGCAGTTCTTC | CASSSRLSGVSNEQFF | TRBJ2-1 | TRBV7-3 | TRBD2 | NA
TGTGCCAGCAGCTTAGGCTTGGTAGCGGGGTACAATGAGCAGTTCTTC | CASSLGLVAGYNEQFF | TRBJ2-1 | TRBV13 | TRBD2 | NA
TGTGCCAGCAGCTTAGCGACCGGGGGTAATGAAAAACTGTTTTTT | CASSLATGGNEKLFF | TRBJ1-4 | TRBV7-6 | NA | once
TGCGCCAGCAGCTTGACAGGGGGCAATCAGCCCCAGCATTTT | CASSLTGGNQPQHF | TRBJ1-5 | TRBV5-1 | TRBD1 | few
TGTGCCAGCAGCCAAGAGCGGGGAAGGAATGAAGCTTTCTTT | CASSQERGRNEAFF | TRBJ1-1 | TRBV14 | NA | NA
TGTGCCAGCAGCTTAGCGAAGGTCAATCAGCCCCAGCATTTT | CASSLAKVNQPQHF | TRBJ1-5 | TRBV7-8 | NA | once
TGTGCCAGCAGTCCACAGGGGCTTTCTCAGCCCCAGCATTTT | CASSPQGLSQPQHF | TRBJ1-5 | TRBV2 | TRBD1 | NA
TGTGCCAGCAGTTACTCTCCGTACTCTGGAAACACCATATATTTT | CASSYSPYSGNTIYF | TRBJ1-3 | TRBV6-6 | NA | NA
TGTGCCTGGAGTGTAGGGGGGGGCTATAATTCACCCCTCCACTTT | CAWSVGGGYNSPLHF | TRBJ1-6 | TRBV30 | NA | once
TGTGCCAGCAGCTTAGCGGGGGCGAGCACAGATACGCAGTATTTT | CASSLAGASTDTQYF | TRBJ2-3 | TRBV7-8 | NA | few
TGTGCCAGCAGCCAGGTGGGCGGGGAGCTGTTTTTT | CASSQVGGELFF | TRBJ2-2 | TRBV7-7 | NA | NA
TGTGCCAGTAGTAGAACACCGGGACAGGGGGAAAAGGAGCAGTTCTTC | CASSRTPGQGEKEQFF | TRBJ2-1 | TRBV19 | TRBD1 | NA
TGCGCCAGCAGCTTGGCGGGCAGGGGGCGCGACTACGAGCAGTACTTC | CASSLAGRGRDYEQYF | TRBJ2-7 | TRBV5-1 | TRBD1 | once
TGTGCCAGCAGTAACCCATACACAGATACGCAGTATTTT | CASSNPYTDTQYF | TRBJ2-3 | TRBV6-5 | NA | NA
TGTGCCAGCAGTGGGGGCTCCTACGAGCAGTACTTC | CASSGGSYEQYF | TRBJ2-7 | TRBV6-1 | NA | NA
TGCGCCAGCAGCCAAGTTCTACAGGGGGTAAGTTCTAGGGAAGCTTTCTTT | CASSQVLQGVSSREAFF | TRBJ1-1 | TRBV4-1 | TRBD1 | NA
TGCAGCGTTGGCAGAGATAGCACAGATACGCAGTATTTT | CSVGRDSTDTQYF | TRBJ2-3 | TRBV29-1 | NA | NA
TGTGCCAGCAGCCTACTTAGCGGGGGGGGCGGCATTCAGTACTTC | CASSLLSGGGGIQYF | TRBJ2-4 | TRBV6-5 | TRBD2 | NA
TGTGCCAGCAGTGACATCCCAGAGACCCAGTACTTC | CASSDIPETQYF | TRBJ2-5 | TRBV6-4 | NA | NA
TGCAGCGCTAAATTAGCGGGGGGTTACACCGGGGAGCTGTTTTTT | CSAKLAGGYTGELFF | TRBJ2-2 | TRBV29-1 | TRBD2 | NA
TGTGCCAGTAGTATGTCGAGAGGGGGCTCACCCCTCCACTTT | CASSMSRGGSPLHF | TRBJ1-6 | TRBV19 | TRBD1 | once
TGTGCCAGCAGCCAAGTGCTGGGAGGGTCTGGTGGAAACACCATATATTTT | CASSQVLGGSGGNTIYF | TRBJ1-3 | TRBV4-2 | NA | once
TGCGCCAGCAGCTCGAGGGAGGAGGTTTATAATTCACCCCTCCACTTT | CASSSREEVYNSPLHF | TRBJ1-6 | TRBV5-1 | NA | NA
TGTGCCAGCAGGGGGCTTGCAGATACGCAGTATTTT | CASRGLADTQYF | TRBJ2-3 | TRBV7-2 | NA | NA
TGTGCCAGCAGTGTTCTTTCTGGGGCCAACGTCCTGACTTTC | CASSVLSGANVLTF | TRBJ2-6 | TRBV2 | NA | once
TGTGCCAGCAGCTTGGATTTTAACTCTGGAAACACCATATATTTT | CASSLDFNSGNTIYF | TRBJ1-3 | TRBV7-2 | NA | NA
TGCGCCAGCAGCTCCCCTAGCGGGGTTCAAGAGACCCAGTACTTC | CASSSPSGVQETQYF | TRBJ2-5 | TRBV5-1 | TRBD2 | NA
TGTGCCAGCAGCTTGGTTGTTAGCGTGGAGACCCAGTACTTC | CASSLVVSVETQYF | TRBJ2-5 | TRBV5-6 | NA | NA
TGTGCCAGCAGCTTAAACAGCCTCGTGGGCAATCAGCCCCAGCATTTT | CASSLNSLVGNQPQHF | TRBJ1-5 | TRBV11-2 | NA | NA
TGTGCCAGCAGCCCAGACGGGGGGGCATCCTACGAGCAGTACTTC | CASSPDGGASYEQYF | TRBJ2-7 | TRBV7-9 | TRBD2 | NA